The entry that follows covers one TCR beta chain sequence. Germline loops: CDR1 MNHNY, CDR2 SVGAGI (reference sequence). The CDR3 consists of 15 residues. Trimming removed 2 bases at V and 2 bases at J, with 13 bases between. TCRdb's table, derived via immunoSEQ multiplex PCR, lists solely in-frame clones and lacks some. Counted here are 15,000 to 20,000 clones, around 87% occurring once; the ten biggest clones make up around an eighth. This entry belongs to a study of T cell changes during pregnancy in multiple sclerosis. This clonotype originated in a female donor in good health, enrolled as a control in a pregnancy study. This material consisted of CD8+ T cells from peripheral blood mononuclear cells, taken in the third trimester of pregnancy. The chain carries TRBV6-6 and TRBJ2-7; D gene ambiguous. The CDR3, as DNA: TGTGCCAGCAGTTACCCTGAGACATCACCCTACGAGCAGTACTTC. Translating it yields CASSYPETSPYEQYF.